Sequencing of this T cell receptor (beta chain) was carried out in a study of OX40 agonist ivuxolimab in advanced cancers. Study background: Patients got intravenous ivuxolimab at 0.01 to 10 mg/kg every 2 weeks.

Some clones are missing from TCRdb's copy, which holds only in-frame ones; the method was immunoSEQ multiplex PCR. The sample has about 88,000 clones, around 83% seen once. With respect to this clone: The target antigen is unknown.

Trimming at V came to 0 bases and at J to 8 bases, leaving 5 bases not matched to a gene. The CDR3 is made up of 14 amino acids. CDR1 is SGHTA and CDR2 is FQGTGA in the germline V gene. Study observations and caveats: Relatively little clonal expansion, among the lowest observed, appeared in partial responders at 0.1-3.0 mg/kg.

The investigators sampled blood at baseline, at cycle 4 day 1, and at cycle 7 day 1. Sequencing was performed on CD4+ or CD8+ T cells sorted from blood, taken in a trial of the OX40 agonist ivuxolimab. This chain connects TRBV7-3 to TRBJ1-2, with 8 bases identical to TRBD1. The receptor's source is an adult with an advanced solid tumor such as melanoma, head and neck, liver or kidney cancer. CDR3 in DNA: TGTGCCAGCAGCTTAACCGGACAGGGAGAAGGCTACACCTTC. Translation: CASSLTGQGEGYTF.